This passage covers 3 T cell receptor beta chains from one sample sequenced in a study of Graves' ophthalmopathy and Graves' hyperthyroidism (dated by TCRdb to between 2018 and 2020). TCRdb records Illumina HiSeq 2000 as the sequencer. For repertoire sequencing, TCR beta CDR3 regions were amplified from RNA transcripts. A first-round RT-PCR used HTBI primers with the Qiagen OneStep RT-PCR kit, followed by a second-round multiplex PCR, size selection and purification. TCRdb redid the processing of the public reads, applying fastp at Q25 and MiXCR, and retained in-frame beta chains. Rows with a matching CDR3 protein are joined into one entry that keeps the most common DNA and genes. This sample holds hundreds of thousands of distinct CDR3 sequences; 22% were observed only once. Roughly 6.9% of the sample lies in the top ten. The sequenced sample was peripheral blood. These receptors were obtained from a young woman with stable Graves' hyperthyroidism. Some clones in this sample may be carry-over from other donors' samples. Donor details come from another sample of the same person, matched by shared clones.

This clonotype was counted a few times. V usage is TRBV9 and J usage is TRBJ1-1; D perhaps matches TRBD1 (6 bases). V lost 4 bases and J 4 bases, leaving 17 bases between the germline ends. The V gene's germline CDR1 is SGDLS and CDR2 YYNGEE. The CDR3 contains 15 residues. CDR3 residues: CASSPGSRGPTEAFF. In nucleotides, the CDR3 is TGTGCCAGCAGCCCCGGGTCCAGGGGACCCACTGAAGCTTTCTTT.

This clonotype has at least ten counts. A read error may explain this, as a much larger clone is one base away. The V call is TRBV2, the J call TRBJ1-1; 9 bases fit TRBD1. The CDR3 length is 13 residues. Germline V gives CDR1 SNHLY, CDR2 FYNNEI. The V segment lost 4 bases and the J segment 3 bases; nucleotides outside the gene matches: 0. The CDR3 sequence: CASSGQGDTEAFF. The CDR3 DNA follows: TGTGCCAGCAGTGGACAGGGGGACACTGAAGCTTTCTTT.

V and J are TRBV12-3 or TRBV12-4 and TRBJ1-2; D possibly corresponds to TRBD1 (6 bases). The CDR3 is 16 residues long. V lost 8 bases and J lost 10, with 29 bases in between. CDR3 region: CASRRMPGQKGPTYTF. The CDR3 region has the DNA TGTGCCAGCCGCAGGATGCCTGGACAGAAGGGGCCCACCTACACCTTC.